What follows are 12 T cell receptor beta chains derived from one specimen sequenced in a study of T cells in Graves' hyperthyroidism and ophthalmopathy. The TCR beta CDR3 regions underwent amplification using RNA transcripts as the source. An initial round of RT-PCR targeting the TCR CDR3 relied on the HTBI primer set. TCRdb fed the multiplex PCR reads into MiXCR, producing one record per CDR3 protein. The sample shows about 480,000 distinct CDR3 sequences, around 15% of them seen only once. The specimen sequenced was blood. The receptors here all came from a woman aged 18-35 years with Graves' hyperthyroidism.

The sample holds many counts of this clonotype. The chain is built from TRBV2 and TRBJ1-4, with D perhaps TRBD1 (6 bases). Germline V lookup: CDR1 SNHLY, CDR2 FYNNEI. The V end was cut by 10 bases, the J end by 1 base, with 13 bases between. The CDR3 sequence is 14 residues long. CDR3 residues: CATSSQGTNEKLFF. In DNA, the CDR3 is TGTGCCACCTCTTCACAGGGAACTAATGAAAAACTGTTTTTT.

This clonotype was counted ten times or more. CDR3 sequence: CASSLDYANQPQHF. The CDR3 DNA is TGTGCCAGCAGCTTAGATTATGCAAATCAGCCCCAGCATTTT. This chain uses TRBV11-2 with TRBJ1-5; D is uncertain. The CDR3 is 14 residues long. Germline V CDR1 and CDR2: SGHAT, FQNNGV. V lost 0 bases to trimming and J lost 4 bases, with 7 bases between them.

Ten or more counts support this clonotype. The chain carries TRBV7-8 and TRBJ1-2; D may be TRBD1 (5 bases). CDR3 length equals 16 residues. The ends were cut back, 0 bases at V and 4 bases at J, with 15 bases in the middle. CDR1 and CDR2 from the germline V gene are SGHVS and FQNEAQ. CDR3 region: CASSLAISAGTYGYTF. In DNA form, the CDR3 reads TGTGCCAGCAGCTTAGCGATTTCTGCAGGGACCTATGGCTACACCTTC.

The chain recombines TRBV6-1 with TRBJ1-6; D might be TRBD1 (5 bases). There are 16 residues in the CDR3. Trimming left V 0 bases short and J 9 bases short, with 15 bases between. The germline CDR1 and CDR2 sequences are MNHNS and SASEGT. This chain's CDR3 is CASSEAGGSGGSPLHF. The DNA for the CDR3 is TGTGCCAGCAGTGAAGCGGGGGGGTCCGGTGGTTCACCCCTCCACTTT.

In this sample, this clonotype turned up many times. The chain carries TRBV13 and TRBJ2-7; D uncertain. V was cut by 4 bases and J by 6 bases, with 13 bases left in between. The germline gives CDR1 PRHDT, CDR2 FYEKMQ (reference sequence). The CDR3 loop spans 13 amino acids. Written as DNA, the CDR3 is TGTGCCAGCAGCTGTGACCCCGCCCGCGAGCAGTACGTC. This encodes CASSCDPAREQYV.

This clonotype was found many times. The gene calls are TRBV7-9 and TRBJ2-4; 8 nucleotides match TRBD2. CDR1 and CDR2 from the germline V gene are SEHNR and FQNEAQ (reference sequence). The CDR3 extends over 18 amino acids. J gave up 6 bases and V 1 base, and 14 bases lay outside the gene matches. In DNA form, the CDR3 reads TGTGCCAGCAGCTTAGTAGGTAGCGGGAAGAGTATTAGAAACATTCAGTACTTC. This translates into CASSLVGSGKSIRNIQYF.

This clonotype was detected ten times or more. The rearrangement joins TRBV12-3 or TRBV12-4 to TRBJ2-1, with TRBD1 identical over 7 bases. V shed 2 bases and J 5 bases; nucleotides not matched to a gene: 6. This CDR3 spans 15 amino acids. The DNA for the CDR3 is TGTGCCAGCAGTTTACCGACAGGGTCCCACAATGAGCAGTTCTTC. This codes for CASSLPTGSHNEQFF.

The table lists this clonotype with many counts. This sequence joins TRBV11-1 and TRBJ2-5; 8 positions agree with TRBD1. Losses at the gene ends were 5 bases for V and 4 bases for J; bases not matched to a gene: 9. The CDR3 totals 15 residues. Germline V gene sequence: CDR1 SGHAT, CDR2 FQDESV (reference sequence). Written as DNA, the CDR3 is TGTGCCAGCAGCAAAGACAGGGGCTGGGGAGAGACCCAGTACTTC. Protein: CASSKDRGWGETQYF.

This clonotype was recorded a few times. V usage is TRBV10-1 and J usage is TRBJ1-5; TRBD1 aligns across 7 bases. Germline lookup yields CDR1 WNHNN and CDR2 SYGVQD (reference sequence). This CDR3 is 14 amino acids long. Trimming took 7 bases from V and 5 from J; bases not matched to a gene: 8. CDR3 region: CASNSGGLDQPQHF. In DNA, the CDR3 is TGCGCCAGCAATTCAGGGGGACTAGATCAGCCCCAGCATTTT.

This clonotype was seen at least ten times. The chain recombines TRBV3-1 with TRBJ1-1; a possible D gene is TRBD1 (5 bases). Trimming took off 1 base at V and 2 bases at J, with 5 bases between the two ends. Germline assignment: CDR1 LGHDT and CDR2 YNNKEL (reference sequence). The CDR3 runs 13 residues. The CDR3, as DNA: TGTGCCAGCAGCCAAGGGGACAACACTGAAGCTTTCTTT. Encoded protein: CASSQGDNTEAFF.

This clonotype was recorded a few times. J is TRBJ1-6 and V is TRBV4-1; a weak D match, TRBD1 (5 bases). V lost 1 base and J 0 bases, leaving 13 bases between the germline ends. CDR1 is MGHRA, CDR2 YSYEKL, per germline. The CDR3 loop spans 18 amino acids. The chain's CDR3 is CASSQAQGASSYNSPLHF. Here the CDR3 DNA reads TGCGCCAGCAGCCAAGCCCAGGGAGCGAGCTCCTATAATTCACCCCTCCACTTT.

The table lists this clonotype with many counts. The rearrangement uses TRBV5-1 and TRBJ2-7, with 13 bases matching TRBD2. This CDR3 region has 15 residues. The ends lost 0 bases at V and 6 bases at J; junction bases unmatched: 3. Germline CDR1 SGHRS, CDR2 YFSETQ. Here the CDR3 reads CASSLGTSGSREQYV. For the CDR3, the DNA is TGCGCCAGCAGCTTGGGGACTAGCGGGAGTCGCGAGCAGTACGTC.